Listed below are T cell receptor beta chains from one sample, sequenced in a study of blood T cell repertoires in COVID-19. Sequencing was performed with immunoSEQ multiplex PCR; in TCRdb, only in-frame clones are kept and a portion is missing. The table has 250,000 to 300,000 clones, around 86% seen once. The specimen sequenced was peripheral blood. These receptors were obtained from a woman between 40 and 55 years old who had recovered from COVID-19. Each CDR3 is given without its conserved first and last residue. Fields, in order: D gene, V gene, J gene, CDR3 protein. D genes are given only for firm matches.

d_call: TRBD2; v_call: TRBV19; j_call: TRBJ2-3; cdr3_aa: ASSIRLAGTTDTQY
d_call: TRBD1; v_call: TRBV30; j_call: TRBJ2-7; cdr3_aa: AWGTGLISEQY
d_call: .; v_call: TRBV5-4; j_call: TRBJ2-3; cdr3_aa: ASSSKLGLSTDTQY
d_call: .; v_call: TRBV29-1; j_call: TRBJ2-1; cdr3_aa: SGDNEQF
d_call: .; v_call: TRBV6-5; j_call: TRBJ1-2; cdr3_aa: ASSYSGSRGYT
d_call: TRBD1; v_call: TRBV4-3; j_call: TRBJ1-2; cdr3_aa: ASSQDSVTGNGYT
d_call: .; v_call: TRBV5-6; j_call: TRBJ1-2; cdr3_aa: ASSSRGGYT
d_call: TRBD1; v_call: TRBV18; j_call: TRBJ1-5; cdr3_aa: ASSLDRVNQPQH
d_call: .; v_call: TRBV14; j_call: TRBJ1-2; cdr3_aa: ASSPLMIAGLDYGYT
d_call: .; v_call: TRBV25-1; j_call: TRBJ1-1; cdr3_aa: ASRPGLWNTEAF
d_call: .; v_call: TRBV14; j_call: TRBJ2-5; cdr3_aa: ASSPGPRGTQY
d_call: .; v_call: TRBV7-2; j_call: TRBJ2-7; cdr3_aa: ASSSTGLSYEQY
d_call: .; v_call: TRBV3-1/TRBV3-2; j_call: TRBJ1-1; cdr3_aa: ASSPVLAGPPEAF
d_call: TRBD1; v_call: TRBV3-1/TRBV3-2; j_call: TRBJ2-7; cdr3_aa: ASSQDPSWYRGALSSYEQY
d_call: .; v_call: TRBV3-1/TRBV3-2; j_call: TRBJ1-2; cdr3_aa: ASSQASHSLYPICT
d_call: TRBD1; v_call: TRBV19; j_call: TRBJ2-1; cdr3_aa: ASSWTGVHNEQF
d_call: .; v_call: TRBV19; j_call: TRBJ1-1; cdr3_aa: ASSIRTVDTEAF
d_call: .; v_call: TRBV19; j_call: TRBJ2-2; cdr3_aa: ASSMWGANTGELF
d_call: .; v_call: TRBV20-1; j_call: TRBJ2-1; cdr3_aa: SASPPTFNEQF
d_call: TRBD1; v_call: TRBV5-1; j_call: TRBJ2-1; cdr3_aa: ASSLGQGYNEQF
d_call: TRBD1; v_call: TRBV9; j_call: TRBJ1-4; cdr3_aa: ASSVGTGDNANEKLF
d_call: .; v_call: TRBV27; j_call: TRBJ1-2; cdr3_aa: ASRDSLRYGYT
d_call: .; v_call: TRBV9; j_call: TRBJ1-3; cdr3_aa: ASSPTERRSGNTIY
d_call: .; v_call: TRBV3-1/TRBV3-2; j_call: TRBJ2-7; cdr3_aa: ASSQATRGAGTSYEQY
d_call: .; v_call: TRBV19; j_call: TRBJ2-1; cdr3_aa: ASSMGRGYNEQF
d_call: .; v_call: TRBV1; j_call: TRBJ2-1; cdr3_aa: TSSPTSGGSNEQF
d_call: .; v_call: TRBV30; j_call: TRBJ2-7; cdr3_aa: AWNIRGPYEQY
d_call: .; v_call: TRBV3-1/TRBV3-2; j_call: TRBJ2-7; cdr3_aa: ASSSTAGNFNEQY
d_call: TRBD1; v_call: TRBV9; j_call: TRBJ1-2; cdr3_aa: ASSVGGRGLVGYT
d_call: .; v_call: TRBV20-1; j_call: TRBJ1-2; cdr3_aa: SASNGGNYGYT
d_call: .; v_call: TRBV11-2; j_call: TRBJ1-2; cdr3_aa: ASSLQGLGYGYT
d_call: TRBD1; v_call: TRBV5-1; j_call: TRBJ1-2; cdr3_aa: ASSWGTGGYGYT
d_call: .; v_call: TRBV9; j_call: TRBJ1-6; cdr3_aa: ASSEGQGHPYNSPLH
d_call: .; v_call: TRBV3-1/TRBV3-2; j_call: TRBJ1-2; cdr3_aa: ASSREGGYGYT
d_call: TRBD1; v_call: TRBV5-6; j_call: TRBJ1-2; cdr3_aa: ASSLETAQGWEGYT
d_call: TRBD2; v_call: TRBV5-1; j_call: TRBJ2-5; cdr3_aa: ASSLAGASGGYQETQY
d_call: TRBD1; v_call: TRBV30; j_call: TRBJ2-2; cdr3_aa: AWRRGRNTGELF
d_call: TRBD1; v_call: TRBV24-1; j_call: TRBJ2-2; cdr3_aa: ATSDATGFTGELF
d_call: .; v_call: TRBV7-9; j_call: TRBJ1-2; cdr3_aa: ASSLGGRQNHGYT
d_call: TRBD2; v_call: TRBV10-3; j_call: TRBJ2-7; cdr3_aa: AISESASGPYEQY
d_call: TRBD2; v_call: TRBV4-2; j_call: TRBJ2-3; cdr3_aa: ASSRRTSGGAVSTDTQY
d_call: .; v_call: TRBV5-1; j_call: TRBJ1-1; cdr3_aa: ASSFRMRGPTEAF
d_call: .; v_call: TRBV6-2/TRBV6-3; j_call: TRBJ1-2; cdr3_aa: ASSYVSRTDGYT